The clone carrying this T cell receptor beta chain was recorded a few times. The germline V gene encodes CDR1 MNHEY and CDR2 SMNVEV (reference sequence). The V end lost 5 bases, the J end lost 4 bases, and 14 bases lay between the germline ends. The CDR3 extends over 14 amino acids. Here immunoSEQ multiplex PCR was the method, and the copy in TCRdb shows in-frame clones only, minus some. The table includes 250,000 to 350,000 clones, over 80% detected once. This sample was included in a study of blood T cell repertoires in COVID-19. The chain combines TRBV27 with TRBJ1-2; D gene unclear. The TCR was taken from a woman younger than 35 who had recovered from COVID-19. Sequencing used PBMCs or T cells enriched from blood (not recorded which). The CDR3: CASSPGGFSYGYTF. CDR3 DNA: TGTGCCAGCAGTCCGGGAGGGTTTAGCTATGGCTACACCTTC.